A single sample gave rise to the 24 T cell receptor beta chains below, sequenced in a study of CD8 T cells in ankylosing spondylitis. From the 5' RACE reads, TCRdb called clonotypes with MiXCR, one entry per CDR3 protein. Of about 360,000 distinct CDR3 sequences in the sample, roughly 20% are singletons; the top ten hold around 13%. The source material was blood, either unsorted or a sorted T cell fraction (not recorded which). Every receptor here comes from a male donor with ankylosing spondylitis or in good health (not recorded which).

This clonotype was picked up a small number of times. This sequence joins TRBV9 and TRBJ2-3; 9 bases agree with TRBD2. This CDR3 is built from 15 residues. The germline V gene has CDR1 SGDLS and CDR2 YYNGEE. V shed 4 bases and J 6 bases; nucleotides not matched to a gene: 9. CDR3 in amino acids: CASSPQAGGADTQYF. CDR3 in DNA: TGTGCCAGCAGCCCCCAGGCGGGGGGGGCGGATACGCAGTATTTT.

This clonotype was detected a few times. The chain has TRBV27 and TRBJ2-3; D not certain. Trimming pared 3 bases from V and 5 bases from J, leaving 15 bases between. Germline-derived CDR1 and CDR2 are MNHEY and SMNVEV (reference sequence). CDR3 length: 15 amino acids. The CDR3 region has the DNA TGTGCCAGCAGTTTTTTTGGACCTCCGGTAGATACGCAGTATTTT. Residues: CASSFFGPPVDTQYF.

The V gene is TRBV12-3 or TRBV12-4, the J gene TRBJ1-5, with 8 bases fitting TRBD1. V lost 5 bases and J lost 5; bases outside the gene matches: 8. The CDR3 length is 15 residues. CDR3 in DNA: TGTGCCAGCAGTCCCGGGACAGGATTTTATCAGCCCCAGCATTTT. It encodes CASSPGTGFYQPQHF.

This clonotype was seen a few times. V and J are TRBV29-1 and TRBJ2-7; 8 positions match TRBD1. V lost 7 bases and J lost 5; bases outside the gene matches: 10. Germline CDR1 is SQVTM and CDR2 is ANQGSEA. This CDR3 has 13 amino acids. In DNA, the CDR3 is TGCAGCGCCACGACAGGGGAACGCAACGAGCAGTACTTC. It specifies CSATTGERNEQYF.

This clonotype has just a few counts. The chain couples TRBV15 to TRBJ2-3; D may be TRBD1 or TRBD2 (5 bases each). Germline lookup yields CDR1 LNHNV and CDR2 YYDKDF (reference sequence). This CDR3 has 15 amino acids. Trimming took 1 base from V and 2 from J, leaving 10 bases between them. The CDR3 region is CATSRGGGYTDTQYF. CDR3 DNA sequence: TGTGCCACCAGCAGAGGTGGGGGTTACACAGATACGCAGTATTTT.

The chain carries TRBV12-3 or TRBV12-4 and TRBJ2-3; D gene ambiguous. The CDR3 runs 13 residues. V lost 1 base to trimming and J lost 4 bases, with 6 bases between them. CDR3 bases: TGTGCCAGCAGTTTAGAGAGTCCAGATACGCAGTATTTT. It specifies CASSLESPDTQYF.

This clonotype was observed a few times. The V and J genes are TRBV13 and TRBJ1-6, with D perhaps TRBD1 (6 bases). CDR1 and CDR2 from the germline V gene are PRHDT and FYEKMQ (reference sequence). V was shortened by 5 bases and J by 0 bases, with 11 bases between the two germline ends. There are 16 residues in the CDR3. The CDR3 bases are TGTGCCAGCAGCCCGGGGGGCAGCTCCTATAATTCACCCCTCCACTTT. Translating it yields CASSPGGSSYNSPLHF. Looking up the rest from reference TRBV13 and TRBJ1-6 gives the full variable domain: AAGVIQSPRHLIKEKRETATLKCYPIPRHDTVYWYQQGPGQDPQFLISFYEKMQSDKGSIPDRFSAQQFSDYHSELNMSSLELGDSALYFCASSPGGSSYNSPLHFGNGTRLTVT.

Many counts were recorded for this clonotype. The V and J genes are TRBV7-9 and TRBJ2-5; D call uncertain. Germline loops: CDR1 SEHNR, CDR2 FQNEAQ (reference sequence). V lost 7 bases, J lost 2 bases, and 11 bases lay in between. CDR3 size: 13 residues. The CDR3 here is CASTPDWQETQYF. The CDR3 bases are TGTGCCAGCACCCCTGACTGGCAAGAGACCCAGTACTTC.

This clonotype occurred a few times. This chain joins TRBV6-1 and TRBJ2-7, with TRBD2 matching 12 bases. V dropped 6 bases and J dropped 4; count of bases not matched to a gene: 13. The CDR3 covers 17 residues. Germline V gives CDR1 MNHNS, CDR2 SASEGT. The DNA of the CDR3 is TGTGCCAGCAGGTCTGGGCTAGCGGGGGGGCGGTGGTACGAGCAGTACTTC. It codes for CASRSGLAGGRWYEQYF.

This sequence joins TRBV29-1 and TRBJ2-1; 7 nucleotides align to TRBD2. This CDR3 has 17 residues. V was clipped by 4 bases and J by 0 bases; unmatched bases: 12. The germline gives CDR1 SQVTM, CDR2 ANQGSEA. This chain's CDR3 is CSVAGGTRGGSYNEQFF. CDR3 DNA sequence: TGCAGCGTTGCTGGCGGGACCCGCGGGGGCTCCTACAATGAGCAGTTCTTC.

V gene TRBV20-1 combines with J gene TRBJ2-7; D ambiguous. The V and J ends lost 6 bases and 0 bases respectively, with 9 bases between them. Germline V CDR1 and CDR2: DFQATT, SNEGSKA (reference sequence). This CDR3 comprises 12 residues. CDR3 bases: TGCAGTGCGGCAGAGGACTCCTACGAGCAGTACTTC. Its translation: CSAAEDSYEQYF.

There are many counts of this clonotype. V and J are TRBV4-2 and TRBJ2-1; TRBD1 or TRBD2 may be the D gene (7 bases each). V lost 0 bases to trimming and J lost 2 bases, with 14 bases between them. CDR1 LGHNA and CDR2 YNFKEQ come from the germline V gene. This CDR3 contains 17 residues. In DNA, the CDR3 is TGTGCCAGCAGCCAAGAAGGGAGGGGGCGCGCCTACAATGAGCAGTTCTTC. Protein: CASSQEGRGRAYNEQFF.

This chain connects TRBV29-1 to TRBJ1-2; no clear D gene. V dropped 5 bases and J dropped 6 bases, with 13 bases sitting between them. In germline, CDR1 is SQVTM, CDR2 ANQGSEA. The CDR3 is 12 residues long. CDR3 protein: CSVFVGFHGYTF. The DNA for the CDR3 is TGCAGCGTTTTTGTTGGGTTCCATGGCTACACCTTC.

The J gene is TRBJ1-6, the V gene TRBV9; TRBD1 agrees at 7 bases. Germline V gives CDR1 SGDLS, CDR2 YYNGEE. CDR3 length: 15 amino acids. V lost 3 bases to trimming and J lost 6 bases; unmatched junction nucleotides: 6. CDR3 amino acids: CASSAPTGPNSPLHF. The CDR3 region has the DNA TGTGCCAGCAGCGCCCCGACAGGGCCTAATTCACCCCTCCACTTT.

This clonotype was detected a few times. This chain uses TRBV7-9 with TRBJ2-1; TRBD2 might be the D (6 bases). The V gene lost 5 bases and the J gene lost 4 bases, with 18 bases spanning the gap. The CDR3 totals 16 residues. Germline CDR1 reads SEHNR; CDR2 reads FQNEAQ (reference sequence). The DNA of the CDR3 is TGTGCCAGCAGCCGGGGCCGGGAGACAGCATACAATGAGCAGTTCTTC. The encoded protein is CASSRGRETAYNEQFF.

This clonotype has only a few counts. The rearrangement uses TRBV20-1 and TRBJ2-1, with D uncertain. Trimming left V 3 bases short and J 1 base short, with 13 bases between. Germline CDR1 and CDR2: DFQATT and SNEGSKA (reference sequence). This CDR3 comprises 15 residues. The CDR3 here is CSARTPLGSYNEQFF. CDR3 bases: TGCAGTGCTAGGACTCCGCTCGGGTCCTACAATGAGCAGTTCTTC.

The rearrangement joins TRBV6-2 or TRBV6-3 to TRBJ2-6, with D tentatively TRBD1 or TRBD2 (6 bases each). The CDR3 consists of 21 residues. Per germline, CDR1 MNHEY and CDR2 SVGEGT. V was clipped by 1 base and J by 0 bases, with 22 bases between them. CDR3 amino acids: CASSYFYERGTLSSGANVLTF. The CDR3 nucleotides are TGTGCCAGCAGTTACTTTTACGAACGGGGGACACTAAGCTCTGGGGCCAACGTCCTGACTTTC.

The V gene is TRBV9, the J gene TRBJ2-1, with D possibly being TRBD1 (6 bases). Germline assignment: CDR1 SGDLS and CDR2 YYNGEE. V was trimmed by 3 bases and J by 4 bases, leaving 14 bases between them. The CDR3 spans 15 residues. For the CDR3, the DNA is TGTGCCAGCAGCGCAGAACACACAGGGTACAATGAGCAGTTCTTC. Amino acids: CASSAEHTGYNEQFF.

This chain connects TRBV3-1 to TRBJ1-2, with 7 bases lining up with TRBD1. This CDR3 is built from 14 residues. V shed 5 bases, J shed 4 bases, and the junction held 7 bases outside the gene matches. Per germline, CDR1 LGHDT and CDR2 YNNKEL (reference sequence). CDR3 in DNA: TGTGCCAGCAGCATGAGGGGGCGCGCCTATGGCTACACCTTC. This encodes CASSMRGRAYGYTF.

The CDR3 is CASSYAVGKAFF. The CDR3 coding sequence is TGTGCCAGCAGTTACGCGGTAGGGAAGGCTTTCTTT. The rearrangement links TRBV6-2 or TRBV6-3 to TRBJ1-1; D not resolved. The germline gives CDR1 MNHEY, CDR2 SVGEGT. The length of the CDR3 is 12 residues. The V end was cut by 2 bases, the J end by 11 bases, with 12 bases between.

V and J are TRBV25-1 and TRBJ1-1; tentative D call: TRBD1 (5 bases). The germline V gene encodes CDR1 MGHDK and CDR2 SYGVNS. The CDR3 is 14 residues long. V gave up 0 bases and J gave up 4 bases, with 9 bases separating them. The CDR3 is CASSEYRAGTEAFF. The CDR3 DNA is TGTGCCAGCAGTGAATACAGGGCGGGCACTGAAGCTTTCTTT.

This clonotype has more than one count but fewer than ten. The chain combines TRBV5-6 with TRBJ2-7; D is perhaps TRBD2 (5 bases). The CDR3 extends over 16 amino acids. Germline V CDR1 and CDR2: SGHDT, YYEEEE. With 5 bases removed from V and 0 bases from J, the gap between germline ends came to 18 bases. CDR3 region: CASSISTSPYSYEQYF. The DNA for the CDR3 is TGTGCCAGCAGTATATCCACTAGTCCGTACTCCTACGAGCAGTACTTC.

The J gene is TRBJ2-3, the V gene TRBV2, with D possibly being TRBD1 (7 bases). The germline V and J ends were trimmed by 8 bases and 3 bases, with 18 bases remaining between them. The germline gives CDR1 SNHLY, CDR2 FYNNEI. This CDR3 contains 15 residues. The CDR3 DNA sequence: TGTGCCAGCGGGCTCGGAGGGGGCAGGACAGATACGCAGTATTTT. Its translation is CASGLGGGRTDTQYF.

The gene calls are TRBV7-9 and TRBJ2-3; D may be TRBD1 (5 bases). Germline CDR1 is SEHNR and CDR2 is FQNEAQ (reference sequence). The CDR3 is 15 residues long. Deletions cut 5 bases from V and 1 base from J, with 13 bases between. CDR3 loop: CASSPQTVGTDTQYF. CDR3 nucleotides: TGTGCCAGCAGCCCCCAGACAGTTGGCACAGATACGCAGTATTTT.